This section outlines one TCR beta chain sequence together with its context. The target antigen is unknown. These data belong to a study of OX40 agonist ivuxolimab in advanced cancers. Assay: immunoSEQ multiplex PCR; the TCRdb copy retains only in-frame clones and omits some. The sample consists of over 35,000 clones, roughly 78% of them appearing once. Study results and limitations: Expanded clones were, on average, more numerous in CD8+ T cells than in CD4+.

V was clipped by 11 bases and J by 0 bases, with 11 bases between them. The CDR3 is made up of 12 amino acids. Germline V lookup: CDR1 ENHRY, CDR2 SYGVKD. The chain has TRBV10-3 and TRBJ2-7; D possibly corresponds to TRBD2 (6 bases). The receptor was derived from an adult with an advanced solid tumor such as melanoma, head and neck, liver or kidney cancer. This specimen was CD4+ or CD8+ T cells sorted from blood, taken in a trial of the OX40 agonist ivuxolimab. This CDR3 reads CAPGLNSYEQYF. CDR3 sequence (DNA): TGTGCCCCGGGACTCAACTCCTACGAGCAGTACTTC.